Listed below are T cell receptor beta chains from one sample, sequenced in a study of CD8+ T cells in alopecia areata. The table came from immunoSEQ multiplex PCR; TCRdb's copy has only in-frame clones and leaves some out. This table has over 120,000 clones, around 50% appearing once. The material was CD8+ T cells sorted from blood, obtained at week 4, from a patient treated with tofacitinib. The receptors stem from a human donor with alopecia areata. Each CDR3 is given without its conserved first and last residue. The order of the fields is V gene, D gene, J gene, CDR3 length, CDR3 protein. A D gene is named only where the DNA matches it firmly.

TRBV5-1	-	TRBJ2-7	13	ASSSGDNLYDEQY
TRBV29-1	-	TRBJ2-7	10	SVEYSSYEQY
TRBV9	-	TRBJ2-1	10	ASSVVMDEQF
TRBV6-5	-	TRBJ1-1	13	ASSYSGEGYTEAF
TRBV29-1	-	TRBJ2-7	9	SVDISYEQY
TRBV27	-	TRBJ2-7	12	ASSWGPGAYEQY
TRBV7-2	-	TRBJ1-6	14	ASSPQGRRKNSPLH
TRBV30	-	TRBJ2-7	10	AWSLDSYEQY
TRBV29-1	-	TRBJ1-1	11	SAMDFMGPEAF
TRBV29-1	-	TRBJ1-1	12	SVEDPGRDTEAF
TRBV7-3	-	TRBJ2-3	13	ASSNPGQHTDTQY
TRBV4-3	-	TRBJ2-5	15	ASSQDLEGRNQETQY
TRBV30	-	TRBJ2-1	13	AWSVQGRAYNEQF
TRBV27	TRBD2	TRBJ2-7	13	ASSPLAGGAEEQY
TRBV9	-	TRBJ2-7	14	ASSPDTGTPGDEQY
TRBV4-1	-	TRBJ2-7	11	ASSQDRAYEQY
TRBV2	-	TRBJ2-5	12	ASSRSWGQETQY
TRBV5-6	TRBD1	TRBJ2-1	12	ASSPGTGVNEQF
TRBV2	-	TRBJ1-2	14	ASSATTTDPNYGYT
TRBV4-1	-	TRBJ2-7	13	ASSQEGAGSYEQY
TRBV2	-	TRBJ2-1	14	ASSGTGDNNYNEQF
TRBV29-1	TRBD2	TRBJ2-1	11	SVEGTSGAEQF
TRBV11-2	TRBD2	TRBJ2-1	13	ASSQPSGEYNEQF
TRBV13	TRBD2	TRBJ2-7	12	ASSRTSGAYEQY
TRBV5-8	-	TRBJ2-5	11	ASSFPQGETQY